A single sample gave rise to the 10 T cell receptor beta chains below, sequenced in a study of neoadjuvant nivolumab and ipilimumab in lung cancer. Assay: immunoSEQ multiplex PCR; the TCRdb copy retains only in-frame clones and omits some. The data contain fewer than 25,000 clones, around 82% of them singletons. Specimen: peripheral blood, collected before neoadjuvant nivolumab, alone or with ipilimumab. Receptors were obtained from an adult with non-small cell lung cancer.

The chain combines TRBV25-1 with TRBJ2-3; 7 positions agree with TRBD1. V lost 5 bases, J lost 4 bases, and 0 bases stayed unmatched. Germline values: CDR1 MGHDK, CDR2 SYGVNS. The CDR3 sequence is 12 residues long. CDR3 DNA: TGTGCCAGCAGTACAGGGGCAGATACGCAGTATTTT. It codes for CASSTGADTQYF. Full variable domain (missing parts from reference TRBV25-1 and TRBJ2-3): EADIYQTPRYLVIGTGKKITLECSQTMGHDKMYWYQQDPGMELHLIHYSYGVNSTEKGDLSSESTVSRIRTEHFPLTLESARPSHTSQYLCASSTGADTQYFGPGTRLTVL.

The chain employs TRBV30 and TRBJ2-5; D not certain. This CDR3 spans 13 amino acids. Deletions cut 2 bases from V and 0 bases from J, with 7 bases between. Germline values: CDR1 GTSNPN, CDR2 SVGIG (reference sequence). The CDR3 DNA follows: TGTGCCTGGAGTTTAGAATACCAAGAGACCCAGTACTTC. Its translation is CAWSLEYQETQYF. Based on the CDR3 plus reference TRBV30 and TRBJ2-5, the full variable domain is SQTIHQWPATLVQPVGSPLSLECTVEGTSNPNLYWYRQAAGRGLQLLFYSVGIGQISSEVPQNLSASRPQDRQFILSSKKLLLSDSGFYLCAWSLEYQETQYFGPGTRLLVL.

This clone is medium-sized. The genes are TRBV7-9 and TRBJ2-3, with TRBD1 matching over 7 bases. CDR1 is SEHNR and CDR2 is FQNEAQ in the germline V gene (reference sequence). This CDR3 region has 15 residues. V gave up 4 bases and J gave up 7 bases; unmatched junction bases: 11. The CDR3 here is CASSWAGETGNTQYF. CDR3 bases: TGTGCCAGCAGCTGGGCAGGAGAGACAGGGAATACGCAGTATTTT. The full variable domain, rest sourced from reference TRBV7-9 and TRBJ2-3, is DTGVSQNPRHKITKRGQNVTFRCDPISEHNRLYWYRQTLGQGPEFLTYFQNEAQLEKSRLLSDRFSAERPKGSFSTLEIQRTEQGDSAMYLCASSWAGETGNTQYFGPGTRLTVL.

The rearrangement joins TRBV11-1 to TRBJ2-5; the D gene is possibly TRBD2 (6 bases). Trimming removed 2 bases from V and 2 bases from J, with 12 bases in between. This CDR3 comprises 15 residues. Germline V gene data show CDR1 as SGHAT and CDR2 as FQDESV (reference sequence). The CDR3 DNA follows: TGTGCCAGCAGCTTATTAAGGGGAGGACAAGAGACCCAGTACTTC. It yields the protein CASSLLRGGQETQYF.

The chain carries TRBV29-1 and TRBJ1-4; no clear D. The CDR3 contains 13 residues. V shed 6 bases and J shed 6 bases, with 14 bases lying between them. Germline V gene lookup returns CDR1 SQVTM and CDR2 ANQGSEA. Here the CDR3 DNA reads TGCAGCGTAGCTCCCCGGCGGGATGAAAAACTGTTTTTT. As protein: CSVAPRRDEKLFF. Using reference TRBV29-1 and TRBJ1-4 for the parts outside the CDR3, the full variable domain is SAVISQKPSRDICQRGTSLTIQCQVDSQVTMMFWYRQQPGQSLTLIATANQGSEATYESGFVIDKFPISRPNLTFSTLTVSNMSPEDSSIYLCSVAPRRDEKLFFGSGTQLSVL.

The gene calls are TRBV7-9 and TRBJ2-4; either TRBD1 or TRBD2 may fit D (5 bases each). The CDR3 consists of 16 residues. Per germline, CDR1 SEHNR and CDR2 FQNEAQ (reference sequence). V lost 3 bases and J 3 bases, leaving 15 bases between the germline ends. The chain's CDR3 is CASSFPGSTRKNIQYF. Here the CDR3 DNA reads TGTGCCAGCAGCTTTCCAGGGAGTACTCGCAAAAACATTCAGTACTTC.

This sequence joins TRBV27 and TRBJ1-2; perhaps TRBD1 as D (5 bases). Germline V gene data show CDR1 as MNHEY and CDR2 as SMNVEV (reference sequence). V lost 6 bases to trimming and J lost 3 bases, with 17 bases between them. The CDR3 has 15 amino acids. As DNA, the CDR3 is TGTGCCAGCAGCACCGGGTGGCGGGGCGACTATGGCTACACCTTC. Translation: CASSTGWRGDYGYTF.

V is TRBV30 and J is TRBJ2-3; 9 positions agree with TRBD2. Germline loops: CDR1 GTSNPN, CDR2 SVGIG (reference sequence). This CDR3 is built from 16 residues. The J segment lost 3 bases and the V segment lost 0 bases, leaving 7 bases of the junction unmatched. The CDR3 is CAWSVGAGGITDTQYF. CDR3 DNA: TGTGCCTGGAGTGTAGGAGCGGGAGGTATTACAGATACGCAGTATTTT. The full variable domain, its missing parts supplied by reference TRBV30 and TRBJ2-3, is SQTIHQWPATLVQPVGSPLSLECTVEGTSNPNLYWYRQAAGRGLQLLFYSVGIGQISSEVPQNLSASRPQDRQFILSSKKLLLSDSGFYLCAWSVGAGGITDTQYFGPGTRLTVL.

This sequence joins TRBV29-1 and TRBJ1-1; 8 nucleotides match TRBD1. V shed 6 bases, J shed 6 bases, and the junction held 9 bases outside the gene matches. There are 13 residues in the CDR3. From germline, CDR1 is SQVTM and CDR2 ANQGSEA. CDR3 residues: CSVGQEVRAEAFF. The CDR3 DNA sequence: TGCAGCGTGGGACAGGAAGTTCGAGCTGAAGCTTTCTTT.

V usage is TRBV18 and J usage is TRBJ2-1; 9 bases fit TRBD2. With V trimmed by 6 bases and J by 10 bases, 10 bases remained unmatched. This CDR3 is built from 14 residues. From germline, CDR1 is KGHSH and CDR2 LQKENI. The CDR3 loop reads CASSLAGEVIEQFF. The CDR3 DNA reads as TGTGCCAGCTCCTTAGCGGGGGAAGTAATCGAGCAGTTCTTC.